This TCR beta chain came from a study of response to subunit inactivated influenza vaccine. Study-wide results and limits: Few additional T cells are recruited per seasonal influenza vaccination, authors suggested.

Using its own MiXCR run on the RT-PCR reads, TCRdb lists one record per CDR3 protein. In the table there are roughly 570,000 distinct CDR3 sequences, approximately 15% of which are singletons. V shed 8 bases and J shed 9 bases, with 5 bases lying between them. The CDR3 is 9 amino acids. Germline CDR1 is MNHEY and CDR2 is SVGEGT. This clonotype came up a few times. Its antigen is unknown. The origin of this receptor is a man aged 50 to 60 who received an inactivated influenza vaccine. This sample comprised PBMCs from blood, obtained less than 13 days after vaccination. The chain is built from TRBV6-2 or TRBV6-3 and TRBJ1-5; no clear D. CDR3 bases: TGTGCCAGCGGACGGCCCCAGCATTTT. Residues: CASGRPQHF.